A selection of T cell receptor beta chains follows, all from one sample in a study of cytomegalovirus exposure and HLA in healthy donors. Clones were sequenced by immunoSEQ multiplex PCR, and TCRdb holds only the in-frame ones, with some missing. Of over 110,000 clones listed, over 65% are singletons. Sequencing used PBMCs. These receptors were collected from a male donor in good health and CMV-seronegative. The CDR3 runs from the conserved cysteine through the conserved F or W. A D gene is named only where the DNA matches it firmly. Rows may omit the clone size; those that give it use once, few, many or a size class.

j_call | v_call | clone_size | d_call | cdr3_aa | cdr3_nt
TRBJ2-7 | TRBV5-5 | NA | NA | CASSVATGLFYEQYF | TGTGCCAGCAGCGTCGCTACAGGGCTTTTTTACGAGCAGTACTTC
TRBJ2-7 | TRBV27 | NA | NA | CASSPSDGPVEQYF | TGTGCCAGCAGTCCCTCTGATGGGCCAGTCGAGCAGTACTTC
TRBJ1-1 | TRBV5-4 | once | TRBD1 | CASSFETGTGTEAFF | TGTGCCAGCAGCTTCGAGACCGGGACAGGCACTGAAGCTTTCTTT
TRBJ2-1 | TRBV6-1 | NA | TRBD2 | CASSVAVASGGNEQFF | TGTGCCAGCAGTGTAGCCGTGGCTAGCGGGGGCAATGAGCAGTTCTTC
TRBJ1-5 | TRBV7-9 | once | NA | CASSSGNQPQHF | TGTGCCAGCAGCTCAGGGAATCAGCCCCAGCATTTT
TRBJ2-7 | TRBV5-6 | once | NA | CASSLTGYEQYF | TGTGCCAGCAGCTTGACAGGGTACGAGCAGTACTTC
TRBJ2-2 | TRBV5-3 | few | TRBD1 | CARSRGDSRSGELFF | TGTGCCAGAAGCAGAGGGGACAGTCGGTCCGGGGAGCTGTTTTTT
TRBJ1-2 | TRBV27 | NA | NA | CASSLYARSLLGYTF | TGTGCCAGCAGTTTATACGCCAGGTCGTTACTCGGCTACACCTTC
TRBJ1-1 | TRBV7-2 | NA | NA | CASSYNPNTEAFF | TGTGCCAGCAGCTACAATCCGAACACTGAAGCTTTCTTT
TRBJ2-7 | TRBV28 | NA | TRBD2 | CASSFREDGYEQYF | TGTGCCAGCAGTTTCCGGGAGGATGGATACGAGCAGTACTTC
TRBJ1-1 | TRBV30 | NA | NA | CAWAPGTPNTEAFF | TGTGCCTGGGCTCCCGGGACACCGAACACTGAAGCTTTCTTT
TRBJ2-3 | TRBV27 | NA | NA | CASSLTGDTQYF | TGTGCCAGCAGCCTCACGGGGGATACGCAGTATTTT
TRBJ2-5 | TRBV19 | few | NA | CASSLSGGTSVQETQYF | TGTGCCAGTAGCCTATCGGGTGGCACTAGTGTTCAAGAGACCCAGTACTTC
TRBJ2-2 | TRBV7-9 | once | NA | CASSLTGQVLTGELFF | TGTGCCAGCAGCTTAACTGGTCAGGTTCTCACCGGGGAGCTGTTTTTT
TRBJ2-1 | TRBV28 | NA | TRBD2 | CASSSGRGLAGGTLRYEQFF | TGTGCCAGCAGTTCCGGGAGGGGTCTAGCGGGAGGGACCTTGCGCTATGAGCAGTTCTTC
TRBJ1-6 | TRBV6-6 | once | TRBD1 | CASSSTGLGWPLHF | TGTGCCAGCAGTTCGACAGGGTTGGGGTGGCCCCTCCACTTT
TRBJ2-1 | TRBV7-9 | NA | NA | CASTGPRNEQFF | TGTGCCAGCACTGGGCCCCGGAATGAGCAGTTCTTC
TRBJ2-1 | TRBV27 | few | TRBD2 | CASRDRLAAYNEQFF | TGTGCCAGCCGCGATCGACTAGCGGCCTACAATGAGCAGTTCTTC
TRBJ2-5 | TRBV27 | few | TRBD2 | CATTWTSGSQETQYF | TGTGCCACTACCTGGACTAGCGGGTCTCAAGAGACCCAGTACTTC
TRBJ2-1 | TRBV9 | NA | NA | CASSGGLHNEQFF | TGTGCCAGCAGCGGGGGACTCCACAATGAGCAGTTCTTC
TRBJ2-7 | TRBV27 | NA | TRBD1 | CASSWTGGLGHEQYF | TGTGCCAGCAGTTGGACAGGGGGTCTGGGGCACGAGCAGTACTTC
TRBJ2-1 | TRBV7-9 | NA | TRBD2 | CASSFSWREAGNEQFF | TGTGCCAGCAGCTTCTCCTGGCGGGAGGCAGGTAATGAGCAGTTCTTC
TRBJ2-3 | TRBV28 | NA | NA | CASSFTGVVADTQYF | TGTGCCAGCAGTTTTACGGGAGTAGTAGCAGATACGCAGTATTTT
TRBJ1-1 | TRBV28 | NA | TRBD1 | CASSTRQGRNTEAFF | TGTGCCAGCAGTACCCGACAGGGAAGGAACACTGAAGCTTTCTTT
TRBJ1-4 | TRBV7-2 | NA | TRBD1 | CASSRGQGYEKLFF | TGTGCCAGCTCCCGGGGACAGGGTTATGAAAAACTGTTTTTT
TRBJ2-7 | TRBV4-2 | NA | TRBD2 | CASSLGTSGRDPSSYEQYF | TGTGCCAGCAGCCTAGGGACTAGCGGGAGAGATCCCAGCTCCTACGAGCAGTACTTC
TRBJ2-1 | TRBV10-3 | NA | NA | CAISDPPGGGSYNEQFF | TGTGCCATCAGTGACCCTCCCGGGGGAGGCTCCTACAATGAGCAGTTCTTC
TRBJ2-4 | TRBV7-2 | few | TRBD2 | CASSFTRLANIQYF | TGTGCCAGCAGCTTTACCCGACTAGCGAACATTCAGTACTTC
TRBJ2-7 | TRBV4-3 | NA | NA | CASSQWTGRGSEQYF | TGCGCCAGCAGCCAATGGACAGGGAGGGGTTCCGAGCAGTACTTC
TRBJ2-7 | TRBV5-1 | NA | NA | CASSLEQGRYEQYF | TGCGCCAGCAGCTTGGAGCAGGGTAGATACGAGCAGTACTTC
TRBJ2-7 | TRBV30 | NA | TRBD1 | CASSPGQGVYEQYF | TGTGCTTCCTCGCCGGGACAGGGGGTATACGAGCAGTACTTC
TRBJ2-6 | TRBV13 | NA | TRBD1 | CASSYNRGYSGANVLTF | TGTGCCAGCAGCTATAACAGGGGATACTCTGGGGCCAACGTCCTGACTTTC
TRBJ2-7 | TRBV5-1 | NA | NA | CASSFGGGLYEQYF | TGCGCCAGCAGCTTCGGGGGTGGACTCTACGAGCAGTACTTC
TRBJ1-1 | TRBV6-5 | NA | NA | CASSYSMGGGTEAFF | TGTGCCAGCAGTTACTCGATGGGGGGAGGCACTGAAGCTTTCTTT
TRBJ2-1 | TRBV7-8 | NA | TRBD1 | CASSWGTGQGLAETYNEQFF | TGTGCCAGCAGTTGGGGTACCGGACAGGGTTTAGCGGAAACCTACAATGAGCAGTTCTTC